These 7 T cell receptor beta chains share one sample of origin, sequenced in a study of regulatory T cells in long-lasting Graves disease. Building the TCR beta libraries relied on iRepertoire HTBI primers, and CDR3 regions underwent Arm-PCR. TCRdb itself ran the multiplex PCR reads through MiXCR, one entry per CDR3 protein. The sample consists of roughly 500,000 distinct CDR3 sequences, roughly 14% of them appearing once. Sample time point: newly diagnosed GD, antithyroid drugs for less than 3 months. With RNA extracted from PBMCs as input, the TCR library was made. These data also featured in a second study, about T cells in Graves' hyperthyroidism and ophthalmopathy.

This material consisted of peripheral blood mononuclear cells (PBMCs), taken at new diagnosis, from a patient treated with antithyroid drugs. These receptors came from a man between 25 and 39 years old with Graves disease.

This clonotype has ten or more counts. V gene TRBV29-1 combines with J gene TRBJ2-7; D possibly corresponds to TRBD2 (5 bases). Germline V CDR1 and CDR2: SQVTM, ANQGSEA. Between the trimmed V and J ends, which lost 4 bases and 4 bases, there was a span of 14 bases. The CDR3 covers 13 residues. CDR3 region: CSVGADLGYEQYF. The CDR3, as DNA: TGCAGCGTTGGAGCGGACCTTGGTTACGAGCAGTACTTC.

Ten or more counts support this clonotype. This rearrangement joins TRBV4-1 to TRBJ2-2; 12 nucleotides match TRBD2. Germline trimming cut 4 bases from V and 7 bases from J; bases unmatched to any gene: 16. The CDR3 totals 19 residues. Germline lookup yields CDR1 MGHRA and CDR2 YSYEKL. CDR3 nucleotides: TGCGCCAGCAGCCGTAGGACTAGCGGGACCACCCACAAGGGCGGGGAGCTGTTTTTT. It is translated as CASSRRTSGTTHKGGELFF.

This clonotype was observed at least ten times. The rearrangement uses TRBV11-3 and TRBJ2-7; a possible D gene is TRBD1 (5 bases). Trimming cost V 8 bases and J 0 bases, with 11 bases left between them. The germline V gene encodes CDR1 SGHNT and CDR2 YENEEA. CDR3 length equals 13 residues. CDR3 nucleotide sequence: TGTGCCAGCGCTTTGGGGCGCTCCTACGAGCAGTACTTC. It encodes CASALGRSYEQYF.

This clonotype was detected ten times or more. V and J are TRBV2 and TRBJ2-2; 11 bases map to TRBD2. This CDR3 region has 15 residues. The V and J ends lost 2 bases and 5 bases, in that order; junction bases with no gene match: 1. From germline, CDR1 is SNHLY and CDR2 FYNNEI. CDR3 nucleotides: TGTGCCAGCAGTGAACTAGCGGGAGGAACCGGGGAGCTGTTTTTT. As protein: CASSELAGGTGELFF.

This clonotype was seen a few times. The genes are TRBV29-1 and TRBJ1-2; TRBD1 is a possible D gene (6 bases). Trimming pared 5 bases from V and 4 bases from J, leaving 11 bases between. Germline-derived CDR1 and CDR2 are SQVTM and ANQGSEA. This CDR3 contains 12 residues. CDR3 amino acids: CSVIKDSYGYTF. CDR3 bases: TGCAGCGTTATAAAGGACAGCTATGGCTACACCTTC.

The chain combines TRBV19 with TRBJ2-1, with 15 bases fitting TRBD2. Germline trimming cut 3 bases from V and 5 bases from J; bases unmatched to any gene: 8. Germline CDR1 and CDR2: LNHDA and SQIVND (reference sequence). The CDR3 sequence is 18 residues long. In nucleotides, the CDR3 is TGTGCCAGTAGTATTGGACTAGCGGGAGGGCCGGCGCACAATGAGCAGTTCTTC. Encoded protein: CASSIGLAGGPAHNEQFF.

This chain links TRBV20-1 with TRBJ2-1; TRBD2 matches at 13 bases. The CDR3 runs to 18 residues. J gave up 1 base and V 0 bases, and 6 bases lay outside the gene matches. Germline lookup yields CDR1 DFQATT and CDR2 SNEGSKA (reference sequence). CDR3 region: CSARDPGLAGLSYNEQFF. The CDR3 DNA sequence: TGCAGTGCTAGAGACCCGGGACTAGCGGGACTTTCCTACAATGAGCAGTTCTTC.